What follows are 9 T cell receptor beta chains derived from one specimen sequenced in a study of OX40 agonist ivuxolimab in advanced cancers. Some clones are missing from TCRdb's copy, which holds only in-frame ones; the method was immunoSEQ multiplex PCR. Of about 73,000 clones in the sample, about 85% were seen once. Sequencing was performed on CD4+ or CD8+ T cells sorted from blood, taken in a trial of the OX40 agonist ivuxolimab. Receptors originate from an adult with an advanced solid tumor such as melanoma, head and neck, liver or kidney cancer.

V is TRBV6-1 and J is TRBJ1-2; no clear D gene. Germline V gene sequence: CDR1 MNHNS, CDR2 SASEGT. Trimming cost V 2 bases and J 12 bases, with 13 bases left between them. The CDR3 runs to 12 residues. The CDR3 region is CASSERAVFDTF. CDR3 in DNA: TGTGCCAGCAGTGAACGGGCGGTCTTTGACACCTTC.

In this sample, this clone turned up a few times. At one end the junction does not follow the germline gene, possibly because of a read error. The chain is built from TRBV5-4 and TRBJ2-5; D is undetermined. Germline lookup yields CDR1 SGHNT and CDR2 YYREEE (reference sequence). The CDR3 has 18 residues. CDR3 residues: CASTLRVAAISLQETQYF. The CDR3, as DNA: TGTGCCAGCACCTTGAGAGTTGCGGCTATCTCACTACAAGAGACCCAGTACTTC. The whole variable domain, filled in from reference TRBV5-4 and TRBJ2-5, reads ETGVTQSPTHLIKTRGQQVTLRCSSQSGHNTVSWYQQALGQGPQFIFQYYREEENGRGNFPPRFSGLQFPNYSSELNVNALELDDSALYLCASTLRVAAISLQETQYFGPGTRLLVL.

This clone came up once. V usage is TRBV10-3 and J usage is TRBJ2-7, with 11 bases aligning to TRBD2. The V and J ends lost 9 bases and 5 bases, in that order; junction bases with no gene match: 18. Germline CDR1 reads ENHRY; CDR2 reads SYGVKD. CDR3 length: 17 residues. CDR3 DNA sequence: TGTGCCATTCGGCGACATGGTACTAGCGGGAGAATCGACGAGCAGTACTTC. Protein: CAIRRHGTSGRIDEQYF.

In DNA form, the CDR3 reads TGTGCTAGTGGTTTTGGGCAGGGGGTCCCCTACGAGCAGTACTTC. The encoded protein is CASGFGQGVPYEQYF. This sequence joins TRBV12-5 and TRBJ2-7; TRBD1 matches 7 bases. V shed 3 bases and J 2 bases; nucleotides not matched to a gene: 7. The CDR3 covers 15 residues. Per the germline V gene, CDR1 is LGHNT and CDR2 is FRNRAP.

The J gene is TRBJ2-5, the V gene TRBV5-8; no firm D call. V was trimmed by 0 bases and J by 4 bases, leaving 4 bases between them. Germline lookup yields CDR1 SGHTS and CDR2 YDEGEE. The CDR3 extends over 12 amino acids. Written as DNA, the CDR3 is TGTGCCAGCAGCTTGGTAAGAGAGACCCAGTACTTC. Protein product: CASSLVRETQYF.

The chain combines TRBV7-3 with TRBJ2-3; D not resolved. CDR3 length: 14 amino acids. Trimming removed 5 bases from V and 4 bases from J, with 13 bases in between. Germline V gene sequence: CDR1 SGHTA, CDR2 FQGTGA. The DNA of the CDR3 is TGTGCCAGCAGCACCTCTTCCATCCCAGATACGCAGTATTTT. This translates into CASSTSSIPDTQYF. Based on the CDR3 plus reference TRBV7-3 and TRBJ2-3, the full variable domain is GAGVSQTPSNKVTEKGKYVELRCDPISGHTALYWYRQSLGQGPEFLIYFQGTGAADDSGLPNDRFFAVRPEGSVSTLKIQRTERGDSAVYLCASSTSSIPDTQYFGPGTRLTVL.

The chain recombines TRBV14 with TRBJ2-1; D may correspond to TRBD1 or TRBD2 (6 bases each). V lost 6 bases to trimming and J lost 6 bases, with 12 bases between them. The length of the CDR3 is 13 residues. CDR1 and CDR2 from the germline V gene are SGHDN and FVKESK. The CDR3 protein is CASREGGFNEQFF. The DNA for the CDR3 is TGTGCCAGCAGGGAGGGGGGCTTCAATGAGCAGTTCTTC.

The chain links TRBV7-2 to TRBJ2-1; 9 positions agree with TRBD1. This CDR3 comprises 15 residues. J lost 8 bases, V lost 1 base, and 6 bases had no gene match. The V gene's germline CDR1 is SGHTA and CDR2 FQGNSA. In nucleotides, the CDR3 is TGTGCCAGCAGCTTAGAAGGGACAGGGTCCCATGAGCAGTTCTTC. Its protein product is CASSLEGTGSHEQFF.

J is TRBJ2-4 and V is TRBV14, with a weak D call TRBD2 (6 bases). V lost 0 bases, J lost 10 bases, and 19 bases lay in between. The CDR3 has 16 residues. Germline V gene sequence: CDR1 SGHDN, CDR2 FVKESK. The DNA for the CDR3 is TGTGCCAGCAGCCAAGATATACCCCTAGCTGGGGGGATTCAGTACTTC. This sequence encodes CASSQDIPLAGGIQYF.